This T cell receptor beta chain was documented in a study of response to subunit inactivated influenza vaccine. This clonotype was seen only a few times. Its antigen is as yet unknown. TCRdb reprocessed the RT-PCR reads with MiXCR, giving one entry per CDR3 protein. The sample gives approximately 530,000 distinct CDR3 sequences, 6% to 9% of which show up once; roughly 13% is in the top ten. General study findings and limits: It was the authors' suggestion that each seasonal influenza vaccination recruits few new T cells.

The J segment lost 6 bases and the V segment lost 1 base, leaving 7 bases of the junction unmatched. The length of the CDR3 is 15 residues. The germline CDR1 and CDR2 sequences are SGHDN and FVKESK. This sequence joins TRBV14 and TRBJ2-3; 7 bases line up with TRBD1. This material consisted of PBMCs from blood, taken about 24 months after vaccination. The sequence was obtained from a man between 50 and 75 years old who received an inactivated influenza vaccine. The CDR3 is CASSQALRGSDTQYF. The CDR3 nucleotides read TGTGCCAGCAGCCAAGCTCTCAGGGGGTCGGATACGCAGTATTTT.